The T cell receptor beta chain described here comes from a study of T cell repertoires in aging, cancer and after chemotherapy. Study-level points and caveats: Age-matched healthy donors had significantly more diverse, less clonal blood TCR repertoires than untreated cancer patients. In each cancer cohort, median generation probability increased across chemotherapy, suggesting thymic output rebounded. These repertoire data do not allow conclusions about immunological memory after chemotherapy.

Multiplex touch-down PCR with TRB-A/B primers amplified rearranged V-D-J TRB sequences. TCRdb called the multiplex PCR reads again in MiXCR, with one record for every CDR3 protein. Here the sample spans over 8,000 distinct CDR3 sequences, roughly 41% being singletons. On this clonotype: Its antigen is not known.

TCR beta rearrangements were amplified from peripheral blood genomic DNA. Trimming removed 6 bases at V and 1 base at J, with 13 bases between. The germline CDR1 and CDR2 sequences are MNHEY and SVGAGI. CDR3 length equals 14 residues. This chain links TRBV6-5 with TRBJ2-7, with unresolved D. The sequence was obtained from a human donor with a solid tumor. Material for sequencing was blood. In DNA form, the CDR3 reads TGTGCCAGCAGGACCATGGGTAGTTCCTACGAGCAGTACTTC. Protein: CASRTMGSSYEQYF.